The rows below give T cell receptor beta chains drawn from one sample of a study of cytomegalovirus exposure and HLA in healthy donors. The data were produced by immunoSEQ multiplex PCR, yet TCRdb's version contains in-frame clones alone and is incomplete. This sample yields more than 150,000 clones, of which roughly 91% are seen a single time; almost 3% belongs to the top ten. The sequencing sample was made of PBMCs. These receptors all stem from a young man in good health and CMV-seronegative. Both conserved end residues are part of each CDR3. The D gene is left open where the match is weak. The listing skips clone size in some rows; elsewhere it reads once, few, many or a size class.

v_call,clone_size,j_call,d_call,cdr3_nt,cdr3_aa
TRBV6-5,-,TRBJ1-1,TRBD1,TGTGCCAGCAGCCGGACAGGGAGGAACACTGAAGCTTTCTTT,CASSRTGRNTEAFF
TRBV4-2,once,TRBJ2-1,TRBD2,TGTGCCAGCAGCCAAGACTTCCGGGGGGGCCTCGAACAGTTCTTC,CASSQDFRGGLEQFF
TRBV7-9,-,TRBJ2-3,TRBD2,TGTGCCAGCAGTCGTACCGGGACTAGCGAGATTCGCACAGATACGCAGTATTTT,CASSRTGTSEIRTDTQYF
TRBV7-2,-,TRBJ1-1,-,TGTGCCAGCAGCTGGAGGGACGCACAAGCTTTCTTT,CASSWRDAQAFF
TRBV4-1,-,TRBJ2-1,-,TGCGCCAGCGGGTCGGCCGGGATTCTCTACAATGAGCAGTTCTTC,CASGSAGILYNEQFF
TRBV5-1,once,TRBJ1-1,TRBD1,TGCGCCAGCAGCTTGGGGACAGGGGGATATGACACTGAAGCTTTCTTT,CASSLGTGGYDTEAFF
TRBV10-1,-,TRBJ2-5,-,TGCGCCAGCAGTGCTGTCGGACTCGGGACCCAGTACTTC,CASSAVGLGTQYF
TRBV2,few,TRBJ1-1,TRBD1,TGTGCCAGCAGTGCCAGGGGGGACACTGAAGCTTTCTTT,CASSARGDTEAFF
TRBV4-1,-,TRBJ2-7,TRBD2,TGCGCCAGCAGCCAAGTAGCGGGAGGGCCCTCCTACGAGCAGTACTTC,CASSQVAGGPSYEQYF
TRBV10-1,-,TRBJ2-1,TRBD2,TGCGCCAGCAGTGAGACGGCGGGAGGGCGGAAGTCCTACAATGAGCAGTTCTTC,CASSETAGGRKSYNEQFF
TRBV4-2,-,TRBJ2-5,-,TGTGCCAGCAGCCAAGTTTTCCCCCAGCGGACCCAGTACTTC,CASSQVFPQRTQYF
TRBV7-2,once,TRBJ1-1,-,TGTGCCAGCAGCTCGGCAGCGGGGGGTCTGAACACTGAAGCTTTCTTT,CASSSAAGGLNTEAFF
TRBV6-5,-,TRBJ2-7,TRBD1,TGTGCCAGCAGCGGGGACAGGACCTCCTACGAGCAGTACTTC,CASSGDRTSYEQYF
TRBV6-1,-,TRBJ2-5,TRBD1,TGTGCCAGCAGGAGGACAGGGGCGCAGACCCAGTACTTC,CASRRTGAQTQYF
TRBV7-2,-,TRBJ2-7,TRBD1,TGTGCCAGCAGCCGGGACAGGGACTACGAGCAGTACTTC,CASSRDRDYEQYF
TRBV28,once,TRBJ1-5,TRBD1,TGTGCCAGCAGTATACAGGGGGGCAATCAGCCCCAGCATTTT,CASSIQGGNQPQHF
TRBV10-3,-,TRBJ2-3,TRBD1,TGTGCCATCAGTGGCCAGGGGGTTACAGATACGCAGTATTTT,CAISGQGVTDTQYF
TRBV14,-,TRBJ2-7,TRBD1,TGTGCCAGCAGCCAAGATTACAGGGGATACCACGAGCAGTACTTC,CASSQDYRGYHEQYF
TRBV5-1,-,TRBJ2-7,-,TGCGCCAGCAGCTTTGAACCCAGATACGAGCAGTACTTC,CASSFEPRYEQYF
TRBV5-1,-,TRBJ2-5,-,TGCGCCAGCAGCTTCCTTGCGGGACAAGAGACCCAGTACTTC,CASSFLAGQETQYF
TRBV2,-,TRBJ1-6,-,TGTGCCAGCAGTGAAAATCCGGCAGGGGTTAGCAATTCACCCCTCCACTTT,CASSENPAGVSNSPLHF
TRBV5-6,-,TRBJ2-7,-,TGTGCCAGCAGCTTGGCCGGCGTCGATCAGGGGTACGAGCAGTACTTC,CASSLAGVDQGYEQYF
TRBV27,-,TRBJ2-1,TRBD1,TGTGCCAGCAGTCACCACCGGCGAGTGGACAGGGTCGATGAGCAGTTCTTC,CASSHHRRVDRVDEQFF
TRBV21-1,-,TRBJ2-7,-,TGTGCCAGCAGCAAAGAGGGGGACAGGGAGGCTTCCCTTTCCTACGAGCAGTACTTC,CASSKEGDREASLSYEQYF
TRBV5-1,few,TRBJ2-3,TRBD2,TGCGCCAGCAGCTTGGCCCCCTTGGTTGGGGGAGCGGGAGAGAACACGCAGTATTTT,CASSLAPLVGGAGENTQYF
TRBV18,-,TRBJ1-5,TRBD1,TGTGCCAGCTCACTGGGACAGGGAGGGGGTCAGCCCCAGCATTTT,CASSLGQGGGQPQHF
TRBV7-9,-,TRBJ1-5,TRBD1,TGTGCCAGCAGCCCTACGGGACAGGCCCCCAATCAGCCCCAGCATTTT,CASSPTGQAPNQPQHF
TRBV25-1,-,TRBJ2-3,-,TGTGCCAGCAGTGGGACCGCGACTACGTCCACAGATACGCAGTATTTT,CASSGTATTSTDTQYF
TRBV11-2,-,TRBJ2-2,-,TGTGCCAGCACCACCCCTGGACTTCTTGATACCGGGGAGCTGTTTTTT,CASTTPGLLDTGELFF
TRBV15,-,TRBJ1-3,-,TGTGCCACCAGCAGAGAAGCCCGGGTCTCTGGAAACACCATATATTTT,CATSREARVSGNTIYF
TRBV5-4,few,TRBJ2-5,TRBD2,TGTGCCAGCAGCTTGGCCGGGCGGGGGAAAGAGACCCAGTACTTC,CASSLAGRGKETQYF
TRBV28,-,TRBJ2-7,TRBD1,TGTGCCAGCAGTTGGACAGGGAAAGGCGAGCAGTACTTC,CASSWTGKGEQYF
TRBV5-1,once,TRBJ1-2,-,TGCGCCAGCAGCTATGACACCTCTAACTATGGCTACACCTTC,CASSYDTSNYGYTF
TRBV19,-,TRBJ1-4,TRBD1,TGTGCCAGTAGTATCGGGACAGGACTTGAAAAACTGTTTTTT,CASSIGTGLEKLFF
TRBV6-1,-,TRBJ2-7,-,TGTGCCAGCATTCCGGCTAGCGCTTACTACGAGCAGTACTTC,CASIPASAYYEQYF
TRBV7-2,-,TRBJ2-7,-,TGTGCCAGCAGCTTAGTTGGGAGTATCAACGAGCAGTACTTC,CASSLVGSINEQYF
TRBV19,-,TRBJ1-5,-,TGTGCCAGTAGTATAGATCCAGGGCAGGGATTATGGCCCCAGCATTTT,CASSIDPGQGLWPQHF
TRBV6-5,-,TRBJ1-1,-,TGTGCCAGCAGAAATCCAGGAAACACTGAAGCTTTCTTT,CASRNPGNTEAFF
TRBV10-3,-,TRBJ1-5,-,TGTGCCATCAGTGAGTCCAGGGTCTCTGGCAATCAGCCCCAGCATTTT,CAISESRVSGNQPQHF
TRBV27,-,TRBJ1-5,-,TGTGCCAGCAGTCAGGCGGGGACCCTTAGCAATCAGCCCCAGCATTTT,CASSQAGTLSNQPQHF
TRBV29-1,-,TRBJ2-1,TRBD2,TGCAGCGTTGAAGATTCCGGGACTAGCATCGGCGGTGAGCAGTTCTTC,CSVEDSGTSIGGEQFF